This T cell receptor (beta chain) was retrieved from a study of blood T cell repertoires in COVID-19 (TCRdb year 2020). Regarding the research as a whole: Samples covering the acute and convalescent phases of COVID-19 were provided by collaborators in the United States, Italy and Spain. The sample metadata nearly always contained a de-identified subject ID, COVID-19 status, age in years and sex. The prospective study material was composed of cDNA or gDNA derived from T cells, B-cell-depleted T cells, or PBMCs. The repertoires were released in a freely available public database meant as a resource for research on the immune response to SARS-CoV-2. Deeply sampled blood TCRbeta repertoires from subjects exposed to, actively infected with, or recovered from COVID-19 were included in the dataset. Where available, HLA class I and class II types were obtained from metadata supplied by the sample provider rather than from assay-based typing. Samples came from the ongoing ImmuneRACE study (first 160 participants) plus 1,254 subjects from 6 global collaborators.

Participants in the prospective study were aged about 18 to 95 years, lived in some 24 United States geographic areas, and enrolled through a virtual design. In the prospective study, cohorts were assigned on the basis of participant-reported clinical history obtained from a screening survey and a study questionnaire. For ImmuneRACE Cohort 3, a participant was defined as recovered based on two consecutive negative NP/OP PCR tests, clearance by a healthcare professional, or resolution of symptoms. In the prospective study, mobile phlebotomists collected whole blood, serum and a nasopharyngeal or oropharyngeal swab from each participant. Additional blood draws and questionnaires over a 2-month period could optionally be provided by prospective study participants. Prospective study blood samples were shipped either frozen or at room temperature before DNA extraction. What the authors observed across the whole study: The amount of clinical and demographic metadata varied by source and participant and was provided uncurated.

The immunoSEQ Assay, a bias-controlled multiplex PCR, was used to amplify TCRbeta CDR3 regions from genomic DNA. The authors' pipeline ran thus. The number of nucleated cells in each sample was estimated by amplification of reference gene primers within the assay. To quantify the absolute abundance of each unique TCRbeta CDR3 rearrangement, sequence reads were collapsed and filtered. For each sample, productive Simpson clonality was calculated as the square root of Simpson's diversity index across productive rearrangements. TCRdb mirrors the immuneACCESS table, restricted to in-frame sequences. Some clones are absent from its copies; in checked studies, under half trace to an unresolved V gene, and the reason for the others is unknown. D and trimming were read from the DNA, whereas the V and J calls and clone size are those reported in that table. Counted in this sample were 95,000 to 150,000 clones; 84% of them appeared once. The ten largest clones take up under 5% of the sample.

CDR3 length: 15 amino acids, cysteine to phenylalanine. Only the CDR3 DNA is retained, 45 bases long and in frame from the first base. Trimming leaves V shorter by 3 bases and J shorter by 4 bases, with the junction holding 5 bases beyond the gene matches. CDR1 and CDR2 are drawn from the germline V gene (reference sequence): MNHEY, SMNVEV. This clone showed up just once. There is no known antigen for this receptor. It has no much larger one-base neighbor in the sample; base qualities were not kept. The clonotype originates from a woman in her thirties who had recovered from COVID-19. The sample comprised PBMCs or T cells enriched from blood (not recorded which). The chain couples TRBV27 to TRBJ1-5, with TRBD1 identical over 8 junction bases. The nucleotides are TGTGCCAGCAGTTTCGCAGGGGGCTTAAATCAGCCCCAGCATTTT. The resulting protein is CASSFAGGLNQPQHF.